One and the same sample provided the 27 T cell receptor beta chains below, sequenced in a study of a mutant IDH1 vaccine in newly diagnosed glioma. The method was immunoSEQ multiplex PCR; TCRdb's version includes in-frame clones alone and lacks a portion of them. The data contain fewer than 100,000 clones, about 91% of them singletons. Time point reported: week 5, during vaccination. All doses held 300 ug of mutant IDH1 20-mer peptide, with topical imiquimod. Their antigens remain unidentified. Sequences were derived from PBMCs, sampled from a glioma patient whose treatment included an IDH1 peptide vaccine. These receptors originate from a woman between 50 and 59 years old with glioma.

The chain couples TRBV5-6 to TRBJ2-7; 7 bases line up with TRBD1. With V trimmed by 1 base and J by 5 bases, 9 bases remained unmatched. Germline V gene sequence: CDR1 SGHDT, CDR2 YYEEEE. This CDR3 is 15 amino acids long. CDR3 in amino acids: CASSLIVPGGDEQYF. The CDR3 DNA sequence: TGTGCCAGCAGCTTGATTGTCCCAGGGGGAGACGAGCAGTACTTC.

The chain couples TRBV28 to TRBJ1-2; tentative D call: TRBD1 (5 bases). The CDR3 covers 13 residues. The V gene's germline CDR1 is MDHEN and CDR2 SYDVKM. With 6 bases removed from V and 5 bases from J, the gap between germline ends came to 13 bases. As DNA, the CDR3 is TGTGCCAGCAGCCCCTTGACAGTTTATGGCTACACCTTC. Translation gives CASSPLTVYGYTF.

The chain joins TRBV28 to TRBJ1-5, with D unclear. Trimming left V 6 bases short and J 1 base short, with 4 bases between. The CDR3 spans 12 residues. Germline CDR1 reads MDHEN; CDR2 reads SYDVKM. The CDR3 region has the DNA TGTGCCAGCAGAGCCAGCAATCAGCCCCAGCATTTT. Translation gives CASRASNQPQHF.

V and J are TRBV7-2 and TRBJ2-5; 8 bases align to TRBD1. Germline CDR1 SGHTA, CDR2 FQGNSA. Trimming removed 3 bases from V and 2 bases from J; junction bases left unmatched: 2. This CDR3 region has 14 residues. CDR3 loop: CASSLNRGQETQYF. CDR3 nucleotide sequence: TGTGCCAGCAGCTTGAACAGGGGGCAAGAGACCCAGTACTTC.

J is TRBJ2-7 and V is TRBV28, with D perhaps TRBD2 (5 bases). V was cut by 2 bases and J by 11 bases, with 10 bases left in between. The CDR3 has 11 residues. In germline, CDR1 is MDHEN, CDR2 SYDVKM. This chain's CDR3 is CASSLPPREYF. CDR3 coding DNA: TGTGCCAGCAGTTTACCCCCGAGGGAGTACTTC.

This clone was recorded only once. The V gene is TRBV28, the J gene TRBJ1-5; 7 bases map to TRBD1. Germline V gene data show CDR1 as MDHEN and CDR2 as SYDVKM. The CDR3 contains 16 residues. V dropped 6 bases and J dropped 6; count of bases not matched to a gene: 14. The CDR3 nucleotides are TGTGCCAGCAGCCCTCTGACTCAAGGGGGCAGTCAGCCCCAGCATTTT. Protein: CASSPLTQGGSQPQHF.

The V call is TRBV28, the J call TRBJ2-7; D possibly corresponds to TRBD2 (5 bases). CDR1 is MDHEN, CDR2 SYDVKM, per germline. The CDR3 is 15 residues long. Deletions cut 8 bases from V and 0 bases from J, with 17 bases between. The CDR3 loop reads CASLSGSTNSYEQYF. The CDR3, as DNA: TGTGCCAGCCTCAGCGGAAGCACAAACTCCTACGAGCAGTACTTC. Filled out from reference TRBV28 and TRBJ2-7, the complete variable domain reads DVKVTQSSRYLVKRTGEKVFLECVQDMDHENMFWYRQDPGLGLRLIYFSYDVKMKEKGDIPEGYSVSREKKERFSLILESASTNQTSMYLCASLSGSTNSYEQYFGPGTRLTVT.

J is TRBJ1-3 and V is TRBV5-1; TRBD1 matches 8 bases. From germline, CDR1 is SGHRS and CDR2 YFSETQ. The CDR3 runs to 15 residues. The junction had 6 bases not matched to a gene; V was cut back by 4 bases and J by 3 bases. CDR3 DNA sequence: TGCGCCAGCAGCCTTGACAGGGGTGGTGGAAACACCATATATTTT. This sequence encodes CASSLDRGGGNTIYF.

This clone came up once. The chain joins TRBV29-1 to TRBJ2-3, with D perhaps matching TRBD2 (5 bases). Germline loops: CDR1 SQVTM, CDR2 ANQGSEA. CDR3 length: 15 amino acids. V dropped 5 bases and J dropped 0 bases, with 15 bases sitting between them. CDR3 bases: TGCAGCGTTATCCTAGCCGGAGGTAGCACAGATACGCAGTATTTT. Its translation: CSVILAGGSTDTQYF.

The chain combines TRBV5-1 with TRBJ2-5; 8 bases agree with TRBD2. Germline assignment: CDR1 SGHRS and CDR2 YFSETQ. CDR3 length equals 16 residues. The J segment lost 5 bases and the V segment lost 3 bases, leaving 12 bases of the junction unmatched. As DNA, the CDR3 is TGCGCCAGCAGCTGGGGGCTGGCGGGAGGTGGGGAGACCCAGTACTTC. It specifies CASSWGLAGGGETQYF.

The rearrangement uses TRBV6-5 and TRBJ1-4, with D perhaps matching TRBD1 (6 bases). Germline V lookup: CDR1 MNHEY, CDR2 SVGAGI. The CDR3 is 16 residues long. Trimming removed 4 bases from V and 6 bases from J, with 18 bases in between. This CDR3 reads CASSSGRDGGHEKLFF. CDR3 nucleotides: TGTGCCAGCAGTTCCGGACGGGATGGGGGCCATGAAAAACTGTTTTTT.

This chain connects TRBV28 to TRBJ1-5, with 8 positions matching TRBD1. The germline gives CDR1 MDHEN, CDR2 SYDVKM. V trimming: 5 bases; J trimming: 6 bases; junction bases outside the gene matches: 9. The CDR3 totals 15 residues. The CDR3 region has the DNA TGTGCCAGCAGTCCTGGACAGGGTGGGCGTCAGCCCCAGCATTTT. Translated: CASSPGQGGRQPQHF.

The chain couples TRBV6-5 to TRBJ2-7; maybe TRBD2 (5 bases). The V end was cut by 0 bases, the J end by 5 bases, with 14 bases between. Germline V gives CDR1 MNHEY, CDR2 SVGAGI. The length of the CDR3 is 15 residues. CDR3 sequence: CASSYSFTGFDEQYF. CDR3 DNA sequence: TGTGCCAGCAGTTACTCGTTCACGGGGTTCGACGAGCAGTACTTC.

V and J are TRBV6-1 and TRBJ1-2; no firm D call. V dropped 4 bases and J dropped 0 bases, with 15 bases sitting between them. CDR1 is MNHNS, CDR2 SASEGT, per germline. The CDR3 length is 16 residues. CDR3 sequence reads: CASSGSVALPNYGYTF. The CDR3 DNA is TGTGCCAGCAGTGGGTCTGTTGCGCTACCTAACTATGGCTACACCTTC.

The V call is TRBV14, the J call TRBJ2-2, with 9 positions matching TRBD1. After removal of 0 bases from V and 4 bases from J, the junction contained 9 bases not matched to a gene. CDR1 SGHDN and CDR2 FVKESK come from the germline V gene. The CDR3 is 18 residues long. The CDR3 loop reads CASSQDYSGQGSTGELFF. For the CDR3, the DNA is TGTGCCAGCAGCCAAGATTATTCGGGACAGGGAAGCACCGGGGAGCTGTTTTTT.

The rearrangement links TRBV4-2 to TRBJ2-7, with D possibly matching TRBD2 (6 bases). V dropped 0 bases and J dropped 3 bases, with 12 bases sitting between them. The CDR3 runs 15 residues. Germline CDR1 and CDR2: LGHNA and YNFKEQ. The CDR3 loop is CASSQEAGWGYEQYF. The CDR3 nucleotides read TGTGCCAGCAGCCAAGAAGCGGGCTGGGGCTACGAGCAGTACTTC.

The sample holds a few counts of this clone. The V gene is TRBV5-1, the J gene TRBJ1-6, with 7 bases identical to TRBD1. Per germline, CDR1 SGHRS and CDR2 YFSETQ. The CDR3 is 14 residues long. The trim removed 1 base at V and 9 bases at J, leaving 4 bases unmatched. The CDR3: CASSLTGDTSPLHF. CDR3 DNA: TGCGCCAGCAGCTTGACAGGGGATACTTCACCCCTCCACTTT.

This chain uses TRBV18 with TRBJ2-2, with D unresolved. Germline V gives CDR1 KGHSH, CDR2 LQKENI. CDR3 length: 15 residues. V was trimmed by 3 bases and J by 1 base, leaving 9 bases between them. The CDR3 DNA is TGTGCCAGCTCACCTTTAGCAGAGAACACCGGGGAGCTGTTTTTT. The encoded protein is CASSPLAENTGELFF.

This chain uses TRBV18 with TRBJ2-7, with 7 positions matching TRBD1. Germline lookup yields CDR1 KGHSH and CDR2 LQKENI. This CDR3 spans 15 amino acids. V trimming: 1 base; J trimming: 3 bases; junction bases outside the gene matches: 6. The CDR3 reads CASSPQTGTGYEQYF. The CDR3 DNA sequence: TGTGCCAGCTCACCACAGACAGGGACGGGCTACGAGCAGTACTTC.

CDR3 sequence reads: CASSPRGGGQADTQYF. The CDR3 DNA sequence: TGCGCCAGCTCCCCACGGGGAGGCGGTCAGGCAGATACGCAGTATTTT. The V gene is TRBV5-1, the J gene TRBJ2-3, with a tentative D call TRBD2 (6 bases). V was shortened by 7 bases and J by 4 bases, with 22 bases between the two germline ends. There are 16 residues in the CDR3. CDR1 and CDR2 (germline): SGHRS, YFSETQ.

The chain has TRBV5-6 and TRBJ2-2, with 12 bases fitting TRBD1. This CDR3 has 13 residues. The ends lost 4 bases at V and 10 bases at J; junction bases unmatched: 2. Per germline, CDR1 SGHDT and CDR2 YYEEEE. The CDR3 reads CASSRDRGQELFF. DNA for the CDR3: TGTGCCAGCAGCCGGGACAGGGGGCAGGAGCTGTTTTTT. Together with reference TRBV5-6 and TRBJ2-2, the CDR3 gives the full variable domain: DAGVTQSPTHLIKTRGQQVTLRCSPKSGHDTVSWYQQALGQGPQFIFQYYEEEERQRGNFPDRFSGHQFPNYSSELNVNALLLGDSALYLCASSRDRGQELFFGEGSRLTVL.

The genes are TRBV6-5 and TRBJ2-7; 8 nucleotides align to TRBD2. V was pared by 6 bases and J by 6 bases, with 7 bases of the junction left unmatched. CDR3 length equals 13 residues. Germline lookup yields CDR1 MNHEY and CDR2 SVGAGI. The CDR3 region is CASSRYRGGEQYF. Here the CDR3 DNA reads TGTGCCAGCAGCCGATACCGGGGGGGCGAGCAGTACTTC.

The chain is built from TRBV28 and TRBJ2-5, with no clear D. The J call may be in error: the DNA end matches TRBJ2-7 better. Germline CDR1 and CDR2: MDHEN and SYDVKM. The CDR3 runs 15 residues. Here the CDR3 reads CASTPFGRVSYEQYF. CDR3 nucleotide sequence: TGTGCCAGCACCCCCTTCGGCCGAGTATCCTACGAGCAGTACTTC.

The chain joins TRBV9 to TRBJ1-3; no clear D gene. This CDR3 contains 16 residues. Germline CDR1 is SGDLS and CDR2 is YYNGEE. V shed 3 bases and J shed 0 bases, with 13 bases lying between them. CDR3 nucleotide sequence: TGTGCCAGCAGCGAAGAGGACGGTAGCTCTGGAAACACCATATATTTT. Its translation is CASSEEDGSSGNTIYF. The full variable domain, its missing parts supplied by reference TRBV9 and TRBJ1-3, is DSGVTQTPKHLITATGQRVTLRCSPRSGDLSVYWYQQSLDQGLQFLIQYYNGEERAKGNILERFSAQQFPDLHSELNLSSLELGDSALYFCASSEEDGSSGNTIYFGEGSWLTVV.

The chain employs TRBV5-1 and TRBJ1-1; D may be TRBD1 (5 bases). CDR1 SGHRS and CDR2 YFSETQ come from the germline V gene. V shed 0 bases and J shed 5 bases, with 11 bases lying between them. The CDR3 sequence is 14 residues long. DNA of the CDR3: TGCGCCAGCAGCTTGGCCCTGAGGGGTACTGAAGCTTTCTTT. It translates to CASSLALRGTEAFF.

This sequence joins TRBV9 and TRBJ2-2; the D call may be TRBD1 or TRBD2 (5 bases each). CDR1 SGDLS and CDR2 YYNGEE come from the germline V gene. V gave up 3 bases and J gave up 5 bases, with 8 bases separating them. There are 13 residues in the CDR3. This CDR3 is CASSAGTTGELFF. In DNA form, the CDR3 reads TGTGCCAGCAGCGCCGGGACGACCGGGGAGCTGTTTTTT.

The chain couples TRBV4-1 to TRBJ2-7; D is perhaps TRBD1 (6 bases). The CDR3 is 15 amino acids. Germline values: CDR1 MGHRA, CDR2 YSYEKL. V lost 3 bases to trimming and J lost 0 bases, with 12 bases between them. The CDR3 nucleotides are TGCGCCAGCAGCCATGTACAGGGCAGCTCCTACGAGCAGTACTTC. Translating gives CASSHVQGSSYEQYF.